This TCR beta chain derives from a study of blood T cell repertoires in COVID-19. About the study: Researchers got acute and convalescent COVID-19 samples from the United States, Italy and Spain.

Sequencing used immunoSEQ multiplex PCR; TCRdb keeps in-frame clones, though not all of them. The sample consists of some 37,000 clones, roughly 90% of them appearing once. CDR1 is DFQATT and CDR2 is SNEGSKA in the germline V gene (reference sequence). The CDR3 is made up of 13 amino acids. Trimming stripped 3 bases from V and 9 bases from J, with 12 bases between. What was sequenced was peripheral blood. The TCR originated in a man aged 65-85 years with acute or convalescent COVID-19. This rearrangement joins TRBV20-1 to TRBJ1-6; D unresolved. CDR3 DNA: TGCAGTGCTAGTGGCCAGTCAGGTTCACCCCTCCACTTT. Translated: CSASGQSGSPLHF.